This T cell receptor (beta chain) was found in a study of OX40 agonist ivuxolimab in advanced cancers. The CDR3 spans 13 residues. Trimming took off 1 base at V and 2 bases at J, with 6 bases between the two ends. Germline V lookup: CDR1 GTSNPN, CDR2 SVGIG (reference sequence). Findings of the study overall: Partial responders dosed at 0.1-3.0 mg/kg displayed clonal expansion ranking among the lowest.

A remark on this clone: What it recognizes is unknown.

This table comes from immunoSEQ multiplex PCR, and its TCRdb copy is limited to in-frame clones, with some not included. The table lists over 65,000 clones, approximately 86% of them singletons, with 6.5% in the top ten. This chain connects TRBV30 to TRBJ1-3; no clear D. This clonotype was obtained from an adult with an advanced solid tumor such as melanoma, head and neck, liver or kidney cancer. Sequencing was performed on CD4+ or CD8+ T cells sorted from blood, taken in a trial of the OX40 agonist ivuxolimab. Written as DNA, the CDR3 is TGTGCCTGGAGTGGCGTGGCTGGAAACACCATATATTTT. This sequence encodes CAWSGVAGNTIYF.